The sequence of this TCR beta chain was determined in a study of blood T cell repertoires in COVID-19. Background on the study: T cells, B-cell-depleted T cells, or PBMCs provided the cDNA or gDNA that served as material.

CDR3 length: 13 amino acids. The V gene's germline CDR1 is MNHEY and CDR2 SMNVEV (reference sequence). V was cut by 8 bases and J by 7 bases, with 17 bases left in between. Authors' analysis steps: Reference gene primers were amplified, and this amplification served to estimate nucleated cell counts. Profiled with immunoSEQ multiplex PCR; TCRdb holds only in-frame clones, not every one. V, J and clone size are taken as reported in that table, and D and trimming were inferred from the DNA itself. The table has some 50,000 clones, 85% to 90% seen once. The TCR sequence derives from a human donor in a cohort sampled during active COVID-19. Sequencing was done on a sample of peripheral blood. V usage is TRBV27 and J usage is TRBJ1-2; D ambiguous. For the CDR3, the DNA is TGTGCCAGCTCCGATGAGGATTTCGGTGGCTACACCTTC. As protein: CASSDEDFGGYTF.